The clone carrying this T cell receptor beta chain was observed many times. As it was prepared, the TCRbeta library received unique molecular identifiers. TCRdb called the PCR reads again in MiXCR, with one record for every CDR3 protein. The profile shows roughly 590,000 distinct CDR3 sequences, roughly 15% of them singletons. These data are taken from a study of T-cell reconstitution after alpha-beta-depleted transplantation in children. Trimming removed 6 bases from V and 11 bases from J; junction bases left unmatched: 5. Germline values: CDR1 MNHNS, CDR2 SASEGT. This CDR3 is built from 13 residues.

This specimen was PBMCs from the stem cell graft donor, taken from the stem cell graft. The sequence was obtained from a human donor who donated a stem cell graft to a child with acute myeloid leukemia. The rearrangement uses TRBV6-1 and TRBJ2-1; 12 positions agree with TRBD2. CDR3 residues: CASSETSGGKQFF. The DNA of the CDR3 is TGTGCCAGCAGCGAGACTAGCGGGGGAAAGCAGTTCTTC.